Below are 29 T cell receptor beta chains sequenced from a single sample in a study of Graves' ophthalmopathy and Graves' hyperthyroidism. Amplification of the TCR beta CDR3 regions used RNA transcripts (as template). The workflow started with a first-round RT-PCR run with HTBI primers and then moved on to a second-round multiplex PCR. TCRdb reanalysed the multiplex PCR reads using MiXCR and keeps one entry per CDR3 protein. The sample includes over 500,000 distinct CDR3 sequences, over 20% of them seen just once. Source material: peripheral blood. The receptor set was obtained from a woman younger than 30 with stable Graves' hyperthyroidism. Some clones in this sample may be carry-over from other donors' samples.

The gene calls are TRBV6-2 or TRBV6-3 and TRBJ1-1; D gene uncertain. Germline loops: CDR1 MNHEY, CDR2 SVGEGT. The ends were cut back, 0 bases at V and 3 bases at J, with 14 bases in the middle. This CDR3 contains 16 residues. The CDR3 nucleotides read TGTGCCAGCAGTTACTCCGACCTTGTTTTCGACACTGAAGCTTTCTTT. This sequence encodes CASSYSDLVFDTEAFF.

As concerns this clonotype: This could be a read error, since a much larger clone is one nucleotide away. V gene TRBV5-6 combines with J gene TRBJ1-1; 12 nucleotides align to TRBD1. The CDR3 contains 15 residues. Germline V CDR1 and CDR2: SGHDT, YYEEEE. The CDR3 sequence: CASSFGTGGPTEAVF. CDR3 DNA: TGTGCCAGCAGCTTCGGGACAGGGGGCCCAACTGAAGCTGTCTTT.

In nucleotides, the CDR3 is TGTGCCAGCAGTTTGGGAAGACCGGGACATCCCGCCGGGGAGCTGTTTTTT. It codes for CASSLGRPGHPAGELFF. The chain is built from TRBV12-3 or TRBV12-4 and TRBJ2-2, with D possibly matching TRBD1 (6 bases). V lost 3 bases and J 6 bases, leaving 20 bases between the germline ends. CDR3 length: 17 residues.

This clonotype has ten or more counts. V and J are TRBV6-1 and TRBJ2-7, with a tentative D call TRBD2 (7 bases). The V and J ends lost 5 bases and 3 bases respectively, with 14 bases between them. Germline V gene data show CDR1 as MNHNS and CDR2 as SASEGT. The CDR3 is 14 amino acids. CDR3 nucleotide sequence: TGTGCCAGCAGTCAACGGGGGGCCGTCTACGAGCAGTACTTC. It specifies CASSQRGAVYEQYF.

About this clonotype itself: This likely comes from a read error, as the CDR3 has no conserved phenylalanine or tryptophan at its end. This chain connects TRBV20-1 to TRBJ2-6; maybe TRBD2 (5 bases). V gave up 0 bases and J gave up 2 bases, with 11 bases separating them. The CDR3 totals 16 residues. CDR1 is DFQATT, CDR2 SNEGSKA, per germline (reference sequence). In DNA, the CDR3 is TGCAGTGCTAGAGATCATACGGGAACTGGGGCCAACGTCCTGACTTAC. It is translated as CSARDHTGTGANVLTY.

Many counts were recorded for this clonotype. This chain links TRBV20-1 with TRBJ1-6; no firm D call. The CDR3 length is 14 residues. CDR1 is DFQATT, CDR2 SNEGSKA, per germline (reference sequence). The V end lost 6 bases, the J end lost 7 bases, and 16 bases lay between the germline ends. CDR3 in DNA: TGCAGTGCGACGCGGGGAATGGACAATTCACCCCTCCACTTT. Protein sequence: CSATRGMDNSPLHF.

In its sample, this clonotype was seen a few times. In DNA, the CDR3 is TGTGCCAGCAGGGACTCAGGGTTAGAGACCCAGTACTTC. Residues: CASRDSGLETQYF. The chain recombines TRBV6-5 with TRBJ2-5; possibly TRBD1 or TRBD2 for D (5 bases each). This CDR3 is 13 amino acids long. CDR1 and CDR2 (germline): MNHEY, SVGAGI. Deletions cut 6 bases from V and 4 bases from J, with 12 bases between.

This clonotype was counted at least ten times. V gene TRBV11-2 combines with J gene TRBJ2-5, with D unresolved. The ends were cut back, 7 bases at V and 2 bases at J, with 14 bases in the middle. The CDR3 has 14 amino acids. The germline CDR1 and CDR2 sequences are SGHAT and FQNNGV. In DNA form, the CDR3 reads TGTGCCAGCACCAAGTCCTTATTGCAAGAGACCCAGTACTTC. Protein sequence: CASTKSLLQETQYF. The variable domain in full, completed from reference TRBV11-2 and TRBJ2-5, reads EAGVAQSPRYKIIEKRQSVAFWCNPISGHATLYWYQQILGQGPKLLIQFQNNGVVDDSQLPKDRFSAERLKGVDSTLKIQPAKLEDSAVYLCASTKSLLQETQYFGPGTRLLVL.

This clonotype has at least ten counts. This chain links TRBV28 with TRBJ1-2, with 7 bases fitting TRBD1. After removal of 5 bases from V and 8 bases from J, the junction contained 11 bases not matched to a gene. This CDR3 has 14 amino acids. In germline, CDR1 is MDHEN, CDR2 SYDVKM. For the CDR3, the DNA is TGTGCCAGCAGTCACCGGGACAGAGTAGGCGGCTACACCTTC. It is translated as CASSHRDRVGGYTF.

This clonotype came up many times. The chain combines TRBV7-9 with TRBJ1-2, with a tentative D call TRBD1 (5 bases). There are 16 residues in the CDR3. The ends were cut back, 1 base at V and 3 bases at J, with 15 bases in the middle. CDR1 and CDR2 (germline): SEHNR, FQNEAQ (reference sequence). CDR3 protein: CASSLVSGEGYYGYTF. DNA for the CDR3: TGTGCCAGCAGCTTAGTGTCGGGGGAAGGTTACTATGGCTACACCTTC. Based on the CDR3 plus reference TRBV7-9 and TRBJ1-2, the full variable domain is DTGVSQNPRHKITKRGQNVTFRCDPISEHNRLYWYRQTLGQGPEFLTYFQNEAQLEKSRLLSDRFSAERPKGSFSTLEIQRTEQGDSAMYLCASSLVSGEGYYGYTFGSGTRLTVV.

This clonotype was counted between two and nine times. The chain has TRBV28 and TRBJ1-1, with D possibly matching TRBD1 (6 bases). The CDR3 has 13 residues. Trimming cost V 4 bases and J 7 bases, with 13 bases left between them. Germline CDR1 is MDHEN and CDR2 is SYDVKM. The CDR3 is CASSYRERIEAFF. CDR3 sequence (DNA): TGTGCCAGCAGTTACAGGGAGCGGATTGAAGCTTTCTTT.

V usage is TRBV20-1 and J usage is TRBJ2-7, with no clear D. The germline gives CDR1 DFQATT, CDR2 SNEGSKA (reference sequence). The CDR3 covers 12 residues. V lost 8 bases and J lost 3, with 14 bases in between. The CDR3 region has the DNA TGCAGTCCTATTCTAAATAACTACGAGCAGTACTTC. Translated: CSPILNNYEQYF.

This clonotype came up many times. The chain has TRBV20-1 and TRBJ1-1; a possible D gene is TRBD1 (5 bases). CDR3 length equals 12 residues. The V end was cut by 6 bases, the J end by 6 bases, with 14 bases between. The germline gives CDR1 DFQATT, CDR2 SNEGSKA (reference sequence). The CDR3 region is CSALRLGAEAFF. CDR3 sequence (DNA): TGCAGTGCCCTCCGTTTAGGGGCTGAAGCTTTCTTT.

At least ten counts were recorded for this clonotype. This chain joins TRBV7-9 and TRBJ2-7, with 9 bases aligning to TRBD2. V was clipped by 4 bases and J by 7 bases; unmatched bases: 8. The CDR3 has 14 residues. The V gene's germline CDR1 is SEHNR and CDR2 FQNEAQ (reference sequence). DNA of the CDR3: TGTGCCAGCAGCTCGACTAGCGGAGTGGAGGAGCAGTACTTC. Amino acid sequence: CASSSTSGVEEQYF.

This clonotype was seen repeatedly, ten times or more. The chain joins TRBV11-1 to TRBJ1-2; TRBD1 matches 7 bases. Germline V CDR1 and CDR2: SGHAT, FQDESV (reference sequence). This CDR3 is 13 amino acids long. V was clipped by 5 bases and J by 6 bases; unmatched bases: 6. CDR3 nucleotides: TGTGCCAGCAGCATAACAGGGGATCATGGCTACACCTTC. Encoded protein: CASSITGDHGYTF.

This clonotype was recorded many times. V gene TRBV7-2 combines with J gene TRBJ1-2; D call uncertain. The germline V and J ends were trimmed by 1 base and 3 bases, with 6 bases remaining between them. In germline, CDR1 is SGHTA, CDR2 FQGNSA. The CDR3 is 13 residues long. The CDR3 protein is CASSLGPYYGYTF. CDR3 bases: TGTGCCAGCAGCTTAGGCCCGTACTATGGCTACACCTTC.

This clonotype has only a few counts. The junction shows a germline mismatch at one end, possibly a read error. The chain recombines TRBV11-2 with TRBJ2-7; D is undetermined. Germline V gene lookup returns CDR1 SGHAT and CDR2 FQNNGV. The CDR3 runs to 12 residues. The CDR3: CASSLVTYVQYF. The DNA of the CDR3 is TGTGCCAGCAGCTTAGTAACGTACGTGCAGTACTTC.

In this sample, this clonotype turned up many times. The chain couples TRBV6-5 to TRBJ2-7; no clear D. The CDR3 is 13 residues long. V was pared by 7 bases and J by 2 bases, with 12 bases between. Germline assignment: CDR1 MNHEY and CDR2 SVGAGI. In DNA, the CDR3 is TGTGCCAGCAACACTGGAACTACCTACGAGCAGTACTTC. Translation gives CASNTGTTYEQYF.

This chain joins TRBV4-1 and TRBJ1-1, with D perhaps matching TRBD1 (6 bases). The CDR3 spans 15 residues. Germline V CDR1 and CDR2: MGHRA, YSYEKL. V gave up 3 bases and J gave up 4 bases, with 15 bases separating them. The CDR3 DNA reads TGCGCCAGCAGCCAGGGGAGGGGGGCGAGCACTGAAGCTTTCTTT. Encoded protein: CASSQGRGASTEAFF.

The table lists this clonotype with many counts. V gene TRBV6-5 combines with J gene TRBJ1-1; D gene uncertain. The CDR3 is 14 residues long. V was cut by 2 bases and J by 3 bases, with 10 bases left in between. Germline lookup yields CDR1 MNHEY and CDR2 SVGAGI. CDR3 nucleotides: TGTGCCAGCAGTTACGGGCAGGCGCACACTGAAGCTTTCTTT. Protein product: CASSYGQAHTEAFF.

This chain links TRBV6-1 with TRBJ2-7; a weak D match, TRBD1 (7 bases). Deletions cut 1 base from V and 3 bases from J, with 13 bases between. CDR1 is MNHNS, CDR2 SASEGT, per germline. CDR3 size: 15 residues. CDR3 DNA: TGTGCCAGCAGTGAAGAGGCAGGGGGGTTCTACGAGCAGTACTTC. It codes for CASSEEAGGFYEQYF.

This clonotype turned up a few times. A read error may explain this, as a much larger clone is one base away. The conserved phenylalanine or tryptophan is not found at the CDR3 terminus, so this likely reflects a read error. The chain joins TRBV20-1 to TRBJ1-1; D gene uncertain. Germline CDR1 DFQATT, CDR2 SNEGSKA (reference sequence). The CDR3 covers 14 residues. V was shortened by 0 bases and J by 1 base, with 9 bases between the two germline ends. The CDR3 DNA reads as TGCAGTGCTAGAGATGAAACAACGAACACTGAAGCTTTCTCT. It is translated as CSARDETTNTEAFS.

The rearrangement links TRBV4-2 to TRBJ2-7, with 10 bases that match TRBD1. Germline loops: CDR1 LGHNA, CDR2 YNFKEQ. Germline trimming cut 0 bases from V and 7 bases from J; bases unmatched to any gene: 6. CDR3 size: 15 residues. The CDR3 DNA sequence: TGTGCCAGCAGCCAAGACCTAGACAGGGGGCGTGAGCAGTACTTC. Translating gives CASSQDLDRGREQYF.

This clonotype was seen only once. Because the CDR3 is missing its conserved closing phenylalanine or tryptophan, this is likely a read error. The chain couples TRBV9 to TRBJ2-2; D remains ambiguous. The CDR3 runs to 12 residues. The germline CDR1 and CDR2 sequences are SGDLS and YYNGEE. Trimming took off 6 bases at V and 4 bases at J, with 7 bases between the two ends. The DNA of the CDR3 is TGTGCCAGCACTCGGGCCACCGGGGAGCTGTTTTAT. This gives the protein CASTRATGELFY.

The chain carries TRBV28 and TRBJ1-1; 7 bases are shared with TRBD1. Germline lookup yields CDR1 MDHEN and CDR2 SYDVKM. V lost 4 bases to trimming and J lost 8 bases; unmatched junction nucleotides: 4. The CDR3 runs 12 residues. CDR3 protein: CASSSRDSEAFF. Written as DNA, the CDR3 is TGTGCCAGCAGTTCTAGGGACAGCGAAGCTTTCTTT.

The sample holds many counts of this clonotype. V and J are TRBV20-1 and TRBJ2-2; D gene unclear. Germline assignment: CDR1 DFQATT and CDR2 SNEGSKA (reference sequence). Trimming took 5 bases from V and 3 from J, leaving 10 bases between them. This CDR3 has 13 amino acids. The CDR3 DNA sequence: TGCAGTGCTCTTGACACCTACACCGGGGAGCTGTTTTTT. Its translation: CSALDTYTGELFF.

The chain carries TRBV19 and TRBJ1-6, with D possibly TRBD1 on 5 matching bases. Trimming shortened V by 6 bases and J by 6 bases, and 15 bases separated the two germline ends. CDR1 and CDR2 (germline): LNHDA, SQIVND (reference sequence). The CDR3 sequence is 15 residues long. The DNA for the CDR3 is TGTGCCAGTAGCCTAGGGGTCTCCGGTAATTCACCCCTCCACTTT. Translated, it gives CASSLGVSGNSPLHF.

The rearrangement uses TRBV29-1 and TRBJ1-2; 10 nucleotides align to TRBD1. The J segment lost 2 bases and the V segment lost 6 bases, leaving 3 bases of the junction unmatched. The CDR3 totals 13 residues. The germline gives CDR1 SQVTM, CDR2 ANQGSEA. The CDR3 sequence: CSVRDRGNYGYTF. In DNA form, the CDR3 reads TGCAGCGTCCGGGACAGGGGAAACTATGGCTACACCTTC.

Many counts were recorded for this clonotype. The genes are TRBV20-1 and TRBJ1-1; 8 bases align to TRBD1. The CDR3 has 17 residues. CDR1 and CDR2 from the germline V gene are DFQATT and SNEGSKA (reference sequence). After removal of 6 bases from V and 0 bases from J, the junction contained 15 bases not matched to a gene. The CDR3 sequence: CSAASTGVTPMNTEAFF. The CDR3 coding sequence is TGCAGTGCCGCTTCGACAGGGGTGACTCCGATGAACACTGAAGCTTTCTTT.